This entry features one T cell receptor (beta chain) sequence. Its antigen is currently unknown. The junction does not match germline at one end; this may be a read error. CDR3 of TCR beta was amplified from genomic DNA via a two-round multiplex PCR. Specific primers for each TRBV and TRBJ gene were what first-round PCR used. TCRdb itself ran the multiplex PCR reads through MiXCR, one entry per CDR3 protein. The data show approximately 17,000 distinct CDR3 sequences, with approximately 40% seen just once and 40% held by the top ten. This specimen belongs to a study of prognosis after radiotherapy for stage I lung cancer. Points from the study as a whole: Differing TRBV and TRBJ gene usage was reportedly seen between patients with and without metastases.

This CDR3 region has 10 residues. The germline CDR1 and CDR2 sequences are MNHEY and SVGEGT. The TCR originated in a donor of 50 years or more with non-small cell lung cancer. This chain uses TRBV6-2 or TRBV6-3 with TRBJ2-1; D gene unclear. Sequencing used PBMCs, obtained before or after stereotactic body radiation therapy (not recorded which). CDR3 nucleotides: TGTGCCAGCATGGAGAATGATCAGTTCTTC. Amino acid sequence: CASMENDQFF.